The entry below describes one TCR beta chain. This record belongs to a study of T cells after somatic rescue of genetic block. The CDR3 sequence is 16 residues long. CDR1 and CDR2 from the germline V gene are MNHEY and SVGAGI. V was trimmed by 0 bases and J by 1 base, leaving 12 bases between them. Some clones are missing from TCRdb's copy, which holds only in-frame ones; the method was immunoSEQ multiplex PCR. The profile shows under 15,000 clones, over 60% of them singletons. The V call is TRBV6-5, the J call TRBJ1-1; D is unclear. Specimen: peripheral blood mononuclear cells (PBMCs). The receptor was derived from a boy aged 10-17 years. This chain's CDR3 is CASSYSEGLKNTEAFF. In DNA form, the CDR3 reads TGTGCCAGCAGTTACTCAGAGGGATTAAAGAACACTGAAGCTTTCTTT.